The next 24 T cell receptor beta chains were all read from a single sample in a study of a mutant IDH1 vaccine in newly diagnosed glioma (dated by TCRdb to the early 2020s). For these receptors, no antigen is known. The sample's time point label is to be understood as: week 5, during vaccination. Each vaccine dose, consisting of 300 ug of a 20-mer mutant IDH1 peptide in Montanide, was administered subcutaneously with topical imiquimod. The library relied on the immunoSEQ multiplex PCR assay. The table was pulled from immuneACCESS by TCRdb, which kept in-frame rearrangements only. Such tables lose some clones; where checked, under half of the loss comes from unresolved V genes, and the rest has no known cause. This sample gives 25,000 to 35,000 clones in total; roughly 90% of them show up just once. 20% to 25% of the sample goes to the ten largest clones. This material consisted of PBMCs, taken from a glioma patient whose treatment included an IDH1 peptide vaccine. These TCRs come from a man aged 18 to 35 with glioma.

The gene calls are TRBV6-1 and TRBJ2-2; 8 nucleotides agree with TRBD2. The length of the CDR3 is 18 residues. Looked up from germline, CDR1 is MNHNS and CDR2 is SASEGT. Trimming cost V 2 bases and J 2 bases; bases outside gene matches: 10. CDR3 region: CASSELISGRANTGELFF. In nucleotides, the CDR3 is TGTGCCAGCAGTGAACTTATAAGCGGGAGAGCAAACACCGGGGAGCTGTTTTTT.

CDR3 protein: CASSGDGYGYTF. The CDR3 nucleotides are TGCGCCAGCAGCGGGGACGGCTATGGCTACACCTTC. The rearrangement links TRBV5-1 to TRBJ1-2; tentatively, D is TRBD1 (5 bases). Trimming left V 4 bases short and J 4 bases short, with 8 bases between. CDR3 length equals 12 residues. The germline V gene has CDR1 SGHRS and CDR2 YFSETQ.

The CDR3: CASSYSQGRYTEAFF. The CDR3 DNA is TGTGCCAGCAGTTACTCACAGGGAAGGTATACTGAAGCTTTCTTT. The chain employs TRBV6-6 and TRBJ1-1; possibly TRBD1 for D (6 bases). Trimming cost V 0 bases and J 5 bases, with 13 bases left between them. The germline gives CDR1 MNHNY, CDR2 SVGAGI (reference sequence). This CDR3 comprises 15 residues.

This clone is deemed medium-sized (0.01 to 0.1%). V and J are TRBV7-9 and TRBJ2-1; TRBD1 matches at 10 bases. From germline, CDR1 is SEHNR and CDR2 FQNEAQ (reference sequence). The CDR3 sequence is 15 residues long. V shed 3 bases, J shed 5 bases, and the junction held 4 bases outside the gene matches. The CDR3 sequence: CASSFDGTGDNEQFF. For the CDR3, the DNA is TGTGCCAGCAGCTTTGACGGGACAGGGGACAATGAGCAGTTCTTC.

CDR3 in DNA: TGCGCCAGCAGCCAAGACTTCAGGGCCCGGCAGCCCCAGCATTTT. Translated: CASSQDFRARQPQHF. V is TRBV4-3 and J is TRBJ1-5, with D tentatively TRBD1 (5 bases). In germline, CDR1 is LGHNA, CDR2 YSLEER. Trimming left V 0 bases short and J 7 bases short, with 13 bases between. This CDR3 spans 15 amino acids.

This clone was found once. The rearrangement uses TRBV30 and TRBJ2-7; either TRBD1 or TRBD2 may supply D (6 bases each). Trimming pared 3 bases from V and 5 bases from J, leaving 14 bases between. Germline assignment: CDR1 GTSNPN and CDR2 SVGIG (reference sequence). This CDR3 has 13 residues. CDR3: CAWSTGGEDEQYF. CDR3 in DNA: TGTGCCTGGAGCACCGGGGGCGAGGACGAGCAGTACTTC.

The chain has TRBV4-3 and TRBJ1-2; D ambiguous. V gave up 3 bases and J gave up 7 bases, with 15 bases separating them. The CDR3 is 14 residues long. CDR1 LGHNA and CDR2 YSLEER come from the germline V gene. The CDR3 sequence: CASSQVGGNRGYTF. The DNA of the CDR3 is TGCGCCAGCAGCCAGGTTGGAGGGAATCGTGGCTACACCTTC.

The chain carries TRBV21-1 and TRBJ1-4. TRBV21-1 is flagged as a pseudogene. The CDR3 loop spans 15 amino acids. This CDR3 is CASSKGVEGGEKLFF. CDR3 bases: TGTGCCAGCAGCAAGGGGGTAGAGGGGGGAGAAAAACTGTTTTTT.

This chain links TRBV13 with TRBJ1-2; 12 bases align to TRBD1. The CDR3 is made up of 18 amino acids. Germline CDR1 PRHDT, CDR2 FYEKMQ (reference sequence). Trimming took 7 bases from V and 3 from J; bases not matched to a gene: 15. CDR3 sequence (DNA): TGTGCCAGCAACAAAAACCGGGACAGGGGGCGCCAGGACTATGGCTACACCTTC. Its translation: CASNKNRDRGRQDYGYTF.

The V and J genes are TRBV5-1 and TRBJ2-2; D uncertain. CDR3 length: 17 amino acids. Trimming took 2 bases from V and 0 from J, leaving 14 bases between them. Germline values: CDR1 SGHRS, CDR2 YFSETQ. The CDR3 DNA reads TGCGCCAGCAGCTTTAAGTGGGAAGGTCCGAACACCGGGGAGCTGTTTTTT. It encodes CASSFKWEGPNTGELFF.

This clone was seen a single time. This sequence joins TRBV9 and TRBJ1-2; D is possibly TRBD1 (6 bases). V was cut by 0 bases and J by 4 bases, with 13 bases left in between. The CDR3 loop spans 15 amino acids. The germline V gene has CDR1 SGDLS and CDR2 YYNGEE. CDR3 coding DNA: TGTGCCAGCAGCGTAGATCCAGGGGAGGGCTATGGCTACACCTTC. Amino acid sequence: CASSVDPGEGYGYTF.

This clone was counted once. The chain links TRBV5-6 to TRBJ1-1, with D possibly matching TRBD1 (6 bases). V was shortened by 4 bases and J by 0 bases, with 13 bases between the two germline ends. This CDR3 is 15 amino acids long. Germline V gene lookup returns CDR1 SGHDT and CDR2 YYEEEE. CDR3 region: CASSRGQLMNTEAFF. Here the CDR3 DNA reads TGTGCCAGCAGCCGGGGGCAGCTAATGAACACTGAAGCTTTCTTT.

V usage is TRBV5-1 and J usage is TRBJ1-2; TRBD1 is a possible D gene (6 bases). Germline CDR1 reads SGHRS; CDR2 reads YFSETQ. Trimming left V 4 bases short and J 1 base short, with 11 bases between. This CDR3 has 14 amino acids. The CDR3 spells CASSTDSLNYGYTF. The CDR3 DNA is TGCGCCAGCAGCACGGACAGTCTTAACTATGGCTACACCTTC.

V usage is TRBV5-8 and J usage is TRBJ1-5; TRBD1 might be the D (5 bases). This CDR3 comprises 16 residues. Trimming stripped 2 bases from V and 7 bases from J, with 19 bases between. Germline CDR1 SGHTS, CDR2 YDEGEE. CDR3 residues: CASSLKVRVRFQPQHF. CDR3 bases: TGTGCCAGCAGCTTAAAGGTCAGGGTGAGGTTCCAGCCCCAGCATTTT.

This rearrangement joins TRBV6-1 to TRBJ1-1; D unclear. Germline CDR1 and CDR2: MNHNS and SASEGT. This CDR3 has 13 residues. Trimming took off 1 base at V and 0 bases at J, with 3 bases between the two ends. The CDR3 spells CASSEVLNTEAFF. CDR3 nucleotide sequence: TGTGCCAGCAGTGAAGTTTTGAACACTGAAGCTTTCTTT.

The J gene is TRBJ1-1, the V gene TRBV11-1; 11 bases map to TRBD1. The germline V gene has CDR1 SGHAT and CDR2 FQDESV (reference sequence). CDR3 size: 14 residues. The junction had 5 bases not matched to a gene; V was cut back by 5 bases and J by 6 bases. CDR3 residues: CASSPMDRGPEAFF. DNA for the CDR3: TGTGCCAGCAGCCCGATGGACAGGGGGCCTGAAGCTTTCTTT.

The CDR3, as DNA: TGTGCCATCAGTGGGTCTAGAGGGCAGGGGGCCTACGAGCAGTACTTC. As protein: CAISGSRGQGAYEQYF. The V call is TRBV10-3, the J call TRBJ2-7, with TRBD1 matching over 7 bases. V gave up 4 bases and J gave up 2 bases; unmatched junction bases: 11. The germline V gene encodes CDR1 ENHRY and CDR2 SYGVKD. This CDR3 comprises 16 residues.

The genes are TRBV4-3 and TRBJ1-5, with D hard to call. Trimming removed 0 bases at V and 0 bases at J, with 12 bases between. Germline CDR1 reads LGHNA; CDR2 reads YSLEER. The CDR3 has 17 residues. The CDR3 loop reads CASSQDYTGNSNQPQHF. The DNA for the CDR3 is TGCGCCAGCAGCCAAGATTATACGGGCAATAGCAATCAGCCCCAGCATTTT.

The chain has TRBV6-6 and TRBJ1-1; 7 bases are a match to TRBD1. CDR3 length: 12 residues. The germline CDR1 and CDR2 sequences are MNHNY and SVGAGI (reference sequence). V lost 5 bases and J lost 4; bases outside the gene matches: 1. CDR3 DNA: TGTGCCAGCAGTCCAGGGGGCACTGAAGCTTTCTTT. Translation: CASSPGGTEAFF.

The chain employs TRBV9 and TRBJ2-7; 11 bases align to TRBD2. V shed 4 bases, J shed 2 bases, and the junction held 5 bases outside the gene matches. The CDR3 totals 15 residues. Germline V lookup: CDR1 SGDLS, CDR2 YYNGEE. CDR3 loop: CASSQLAGDPYEQYF. Written as DNA, the CDR3 is TGTGCCAGCAGCCAACTAGCGGGGGATCCCTACGAGCAGTACTTC.

The chain has TRBV6-6 and TRBJ1-2, with 7 nucleotides matching TRBD1. There are 15 residues in the CDR3. The V gene end was trimmed by 6 bases and the J gene end by 2 bases; junction bases not matched to a gene: 9. Germline V gives CDR1 MNHNY, CDR2 SVGAGI (reference sequence). CDR3 protein: CASSPGGRGNYGYTF. The CDR3, as DNA: TGTGCCAGCAGCCCGGGGGGCAGGGGGAACTATGGCTACACCTTC.

The chain links TRBV6-5 to TRBJ1-5; possible D gene TRBD1, 5 bases. Per the germline V gene, CDR1 is MNHEY and CDR2 is SVGAGI. The CDR3 is made up of 14 amino acids. V lost 8 bases, J lost 3 bases, and 14 bases lay in between. Here the CDR3 reads CASASLTDNQPQHF. The CDR3 bases are TGTGCCAGCGCCAGCTTGACAGACAATCAGCCCCAGCATTTT.

A single count supports this clone. The V call is TRBV6-5, the J call TRBJ2-5; 7 nucleotides align to TRBD1. After removal of 7 bases from V and 4 bases from J, the junction contained 6 bases not matched to a gene. The CDR3 length is 13 residues. Germline V gene sequence: CDR1 MNHEY, CDR2 SVGAGI. The CDR3 reads CASNDRAGETQYF. CDR3 in DNA: TGTGCCAGCAACGACAGGGCTGGAGAGACCCAGTACTTC.

This chain links TRBV30 with TRBJ1-1; D uncertain. The germline V gene encodes CDR1 GTSNPN and CDR2 SVGIG (reference sequence). The V gene lost 0 bases and the J gene lost 6 bases, with 14 bases spanning the gap. CDR3 length: 14 residues. The CDR3 DNA follows: TGTGCCTGGAGTGTAAGGACGGTAAATTCTGAAGCTTTCTTT. Protein product: CAWSVRTVNSEAFF.